The entry below describes one T cell receptor (beta chain). V was trimmed by 2 bases and J by 1 base, leaving 11 bases between them. The germline gives CDR1 MDHEN, CDR2 SYDVKM. This CDR3 is built from 15 residues. It was CD45RO-negative cells, positively selected for CCR7, that made up naive CD8 cells, with terminally differentiated effector memory CD45RA+ cells excluded. Profiling relied on immunoSEQ multiplex PCR, and the TCRdb table lists in-frame clones only, not all of them. This sample carries about 2,100,000 clones, 93% of them seen once, and the ten largest clones take about 1.8%. The data are from a study of shared clonotypes between healthy human individuals.

This rearrangement joins TRBV28 to TRBJ1-1; no reliable D call. The sample consisted of naive CD8+ T cells from PBMCs. This TCR was recovered from a man younger than 35 in good health. Some clones in this sample may be carry-over from other donors' samples. The CDR3 loop reads CASSLTSRPNTEAFF. The CDR3 region has the DNA TGTGCCAGCAGTTTAACTTCCAGGCCGAACACTGAAGCTTTCTTT.